Below are 20 T cell receptor beta chains sequenced from a single sample in a study of T cell repertoires in cytomegalovirus infection. TCRdb analysed the reads with MiXCR anew, one entry per CDR3 protein. Counted here are approximately 310,000 distinct CDR3 sequences, 25% occurring once; the ten biggest clones make up 13%. What these receptors recognize is not known. The sample here was cultured PBMCs, taken from culture after CMV antigen stimulation. The receptors derive from a human donor in good health (CMV status not recorded). Some clones in this sample may be carry-over from other donors' samples.

This clonotype was counted only a few times. The V call is TRBV6-6, the J call TRBJ2-1; 9 bases fit TRBD2. V was clipped by 2 bases and J by 6 bases; unmatched bases: 14. The CDR3 spans 18 residues. CDR1 and CDR2 from the germline V gene are MNHNY and SVGAGI (reference sequence). DNA of the CDR3: TGTGCCAGCAGTTACCCTCGAGTTGGTCTGGGACTAGCCAATGAGCAGTTCTTC. Protein sequence: CASSYPRVGLGLANEQFF.

In its sample, this clonotype was seen many times. The genes are TRBV24-1 and TRBJ2-1; 10 bases are shared with TRBD2. The CDR3 is 15 amino acids. In germline, CDR1 is KGHDR, CDR2 SFDVKD. J gave up 9 bases and V 3 bases, and 7 bases lay outside the gene matches. CDR3 region: CATSDPSGRRGEQFF. CDR3 coding DNA: TGTGCCACCAGTGATCCTAGCGGGAGACGGGGTGAGCAGTTCTTC.

J is TRBJ2-1 and V is TRBV18; 7 bases fit TRBD2. The trim removed 0 bases at V and 7 bases at J, leaving 6 bases unmatched. The CDR3 extends over 15 amino acids. Germline V CDR1 and CDR2: KGHSH, LQKENI. The CDR3 region is CASSPPAGERNEQFF. CDR3 coding DNA: TGTGCCAGCTCACCACCGGCGGGAGAAAGGAATGAGCAGTTCTTC.

This chain connects TRBV19 to TRBJ2-1; 7 nucleotides line up with TRBD1. The trim removed 5 bases at V and 10 bases at J, leaving 8 bases unmatched. Germline V lookup: CDR1 LNHDA, CDR2 SQIVND (reference sequence). The CDR3 covers 13 residues. The CDR3 spells CASSFLKGAEQFF. The CDR3 nucleotides are TGTGCCAGTAGTTTCCTCAAGGGGGCAGAGCAGTTCTTC.

V gene TRBV15 combines with J gene TRBJ2-1, with 7 positions matching TRBD2. The CDR3 is 13 amino acids. Trimming removed 0 bases from V and 10 bases from J; junction bases left unmatched: 3. Germline assignment: CDR1 LNHNV and CDR2 YYDKDF (reference sequence). The CDR3 DNA is TGTGCCACCAGCAGAGATACTAGCGAGGAGCAGTTCTTC. Its translation is CATSRDTSEEQFF.

This chain joins TRBV12-5 and TRBJ1-1; 7 bases fit TRBD1. J was trimmed by 6 bases and V by 5 bases; bases with no gene match: 9. Per the germline V gene, CDR1 is LGHNT and CDR2 is FRNRAP. The CDR3 spans 14 residues. DNA for the CDR3: TGTGCTAGTGGTCAGGGGGTGGGAAGAGCTGAAGCTTTCTTT. Residues: CASGQGVGRAEAFF.

J is TRBJ2-1 and V is TRBV9; a possible D gene is TRBD2 (7 bases). Looked up from germline, CDR1 is SGDLS and CDR2 is YYNGEE. The CDR3 sequence is 15 residues long. V gave up 0 bases and J gave up 3 bases, with 10 bases separating them. Here the CDR3 DNA reads TGTGCCAGCAGCGTAGAGGGGGGGGGCTACAATGAGCAGTTCTTC. Encoded protein: CASSVEGGGYNEQFF.

CDR3 loop: CASRTGGGYTF. The CDR3 bases are TGTGCCAGCAGGACAGGGGGGGGCTACACCTTC. The V gene is TRBV25-1, the J gene TRBJ1-2; TRBD1 matches at 9 bases. The trim removed 6 bases at V and 8 bases at J, leaving 1 base unmatched. Germline values: CDR1 MGHDK, CDR2 SYGVNS. CDR3 length equals 11 residues.

The sample holds many counts of this clonotype. The chain is built from TRBV7-6 and TRBJ2-6; TRBD1 matches at 7 bases. Looked up from germline, CDR1 is SGHVS and CDR2 is FNYEAQ. The CDR3 is made up of 18 amino acids. V gave up 0 bases and J gave up 3 bases; unmatched junction bases: 8. For the CDR3, the DNA is TGTGCCAGCAGCTTAGCGCCCGACAGGGCGGTTGGGGCCAACGTCCTGACTTTC. Encoded protein: CASSLAPDRAVGANVLTF.

This clonotype was picked up a small number of times. The rearrangement joins TRBV6-2 or TRBV6-3 to TRBJ2-7; 11 nucleotides agree with TRBD1. With V trimmed by 8 bases and J by 5 bases, 2 bases remained unmatched. The CDR3 has 12 amino acids. CDR1 and CDR2 from the germline V gene are MNHEY and SVGEGT. DNA of the CDR3: TGTGCCAGCCGGACAGGGGGCAACGAGCAGTACTTC. It specifies CASRTGGNEQYF.

The genes are TRBV7-2 and TRBJ2-5; D gene ambiguous. The V and J ends lost 3 bases and 1 base respectively, with 9 bases between them. CDR1 and CDR2 from the germline V gene are SGHTA and FQGNSA. The CDR3 is 14 residues long. Here the CDR3 DNA reads TGTGCCAGCAGCTTCCAGGCTTCCCAAGAGACCCAGTACTTC. The encoded protein is CASSFQASQETQYF.

This clonotype was counted many times. This chain joins TRBV7-2 and TRBJ2-3, with D uncertain. Germline V gives CDR1 SGHTA, CDR2 FQGNSA. Between the trimmed V and J ends, which lost 4 bases and 0 bases, there was a span of 11 bases. The CDR3 consists of 15 residues. CDR3 DNA sequence: TGTGCCAGCAGCTCTTTAGGGCGGAGCACAGATACGCAGTATTTT. Its translation is CASSSLGRSTDTQYF.

The V call is TRBV28, the J call TRBJ2-7; D is undetermined. The V gene's germline CDR1 is MDHEN and CDR2 SYDVKM. V lost 8 bases and J 1 base, leaving 12 bases between the germline ends. CDR3 size: 13 residues. This chain's CDR3 is CASRISTSYEQYF. The CDR3 DNA follows: TGTGCCAGCCGTATATCTACTTCCTACGAGCAGTACTTC. The variable domain in full, with the rest retrieved from reference TRBV28 and TRBJ2-7, is DVKVTQSSRYLVKRTGEKVFLECVQDMDHENMFWYRQDPGLGLRLIYFSYDVKMKEKGDIPEGYSVSREKKERFSLILESASTNQTSMYLCASRISTSYEQYFGPGTRLTVT.

CDR3 DNA: TGTGCCAGCAGCGTAGGAACAGGGGTCAGAGAGACCCAGTACTTC. Protein sequence: CASSVGTGVRETQYF. This chain links TRBV9 with TRBJ2-5; 7 nucleotides agree with TRBD1. CDR1 and CDR2 from the germline V gene are SGDLS and YYNGEE. This CDR3 has 15 residues. The V gene end was trimmed by 0 bases and the J gene end by 4 bases; junction bases not matched to a gene: 6.

V gene TRBV7-2 combines with J gene TRBJ1-2; TRBD1 matches 8 bases. The CDR3 covers 14 residues. With V trimmed by 5 bases and J by 8 bases, 10 bases remained unmatched. CDR1 SGHTA and CDR2 FQGNSA come from the germline V gene. The DNA of the CDR3 is TGTGCCAGCAGCCCCCAGGGACAGGCGAGGGGCTACACCTTC. Protein: CASSPQGQARGYTF.

This clonotype was picked up a small number of times. The chain recombines TRBV7-9 with TRBJ1-5, with 8 bases aligning to TRBD1. The germline V gene encodes CDR1 SEHNR and CDR2 FQNEAQ (reference sequence). Trimming at V came to 4 bases and at J to 5 bases, leaving 13 bases not matched to a gene. The CDR3 has 17 residues. For the CDR3, the DNA is TGTGCCAGCAGCTCGAATTCCAGGACAGGGCCTTATCAGCCCCAGCATTTT. Protein product: CASSSNSRTGPYQPQHF.

This chain links TRBV20-1 with TRBJ1-3; D gene ambiguous. Germline CDR1 and CDR2: DFQATT and SNEGSKA (reference sequence). V was trimmed by 1 base and J by 0 bases, leaving 13 bases between them. The CDR3 is 16 amino acids. The CDR3 protein is CSARAGGVSSGNTIYF. CDR3 nucleotides: TGCAGTGCTAGAGCAGGTGGAGTGAGCTCTGGAAACACCATATATTTT.

This clonotype was seen a few times. The chain combines TRBV19 with TRBJ2-5; D gene ambiguous. This CDR3 is 13 amino acids long. V dropped 3 bases and J dropped 5 bases, with 10 bases sitting between them. Germline V gene sequence: CDR1 LNHDA, CDR2 SQIVND (reference sequence). For the CDR3, the DNA is TGTGCCAGTAGTATCTCGATTGAGGAGACCCAGTACTTC. Its translation is CASSISIEETQYF.

The table lists this clonotype with a few counts. This sequence joins TRBV19 and TRBJ2-1, with 14 bases identical to TRBD2. Germline CDR1 reads LNHDA; CDR2 reads SQIVND (reference sequence). The junction had 6 bases not matched to a gene; V was cut back by 7 bases and J by 10 bases. There are 14 residues in the CDR3. CDR3 DNA sequence: TGTGCCAGTAAGTCGGGACTAGCGGGAGACGAGCAGTTCTTC. This encodes CASKSGLAGDEQFF.

V usage is TRBV7-8 and J usage is TRBJ1-5; D not resolved. V shed 5 bases and J shed 7 bases, with 18 bases lying between them. This CDR3 region has 15 residues. CDR1 and CDR2 (germline): SGHVS, FQNEAQ. Here the CDR3 DNA reads TGTGCCAGCAGCCCTAGGAGGGATCCGGGACAGCCCCAGCATTTT. It codes for CASSPRRDPGQPQHF. Full variable domain (outside the CDR3, taken from reference TRBV7-8 and TRBJ1-5): GAGVSQSPRYKVAKRGQDVALRCDPISGHVSLFWYQQALGQGPEFLTYFQNEAQLDKSGLPSDRFFAERPEGSVSTLKIQRTQQEDSAVYLCASSPRRDPGQPQHFGDGTRLSIL.